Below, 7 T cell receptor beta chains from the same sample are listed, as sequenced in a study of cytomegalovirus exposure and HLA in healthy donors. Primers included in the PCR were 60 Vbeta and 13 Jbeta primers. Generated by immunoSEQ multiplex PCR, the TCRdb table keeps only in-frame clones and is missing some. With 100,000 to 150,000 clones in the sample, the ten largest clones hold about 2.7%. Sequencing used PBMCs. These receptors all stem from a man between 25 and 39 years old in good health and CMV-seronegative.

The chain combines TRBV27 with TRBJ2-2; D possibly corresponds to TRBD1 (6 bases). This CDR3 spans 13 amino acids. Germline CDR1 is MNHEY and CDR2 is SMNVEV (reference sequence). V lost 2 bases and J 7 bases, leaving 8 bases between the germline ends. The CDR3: CASSLGGVGELFF. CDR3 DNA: TGTGCCAGCAGTTTAGGGGGCGTCGGGGAGCTGTTTTTT.

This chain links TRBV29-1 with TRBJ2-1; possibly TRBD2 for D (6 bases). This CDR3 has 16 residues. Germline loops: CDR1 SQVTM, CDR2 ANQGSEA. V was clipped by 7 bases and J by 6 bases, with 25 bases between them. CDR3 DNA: TGCAGCGCTGAGCGTCCGTGGGCTAGCGTGCCCAATGAGCAGTTCTTC. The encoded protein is CSAERPWASVPNEQFF.

The CDR3 sequence is CASSFRGMGYGYTF. The CDR3 bases are TGTGCCAGCAGTTTTCGGGGGATGGGTTATGGCTACACCTTC. The gene calls are TRBV27 and TRBJ1-2; perhaps TRBD1 as D (5 bases). Germline-derived CDR1 and CDR2 are MNHEY and SMNVEV (reference sequence). The V gene lost 3 bases and the J gene lost 5 bases, with 13 bases spanning the gap. This CDR3 spans 14 amino acids.

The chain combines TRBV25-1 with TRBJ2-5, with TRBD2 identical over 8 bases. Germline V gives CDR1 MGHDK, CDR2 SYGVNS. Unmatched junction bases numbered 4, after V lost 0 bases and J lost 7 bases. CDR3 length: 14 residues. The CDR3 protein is CASSEYRREGTQYF. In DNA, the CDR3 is TGTGCCAGCAGTGAATATCGCCGGGAGGGGACCCAGTACTTC.

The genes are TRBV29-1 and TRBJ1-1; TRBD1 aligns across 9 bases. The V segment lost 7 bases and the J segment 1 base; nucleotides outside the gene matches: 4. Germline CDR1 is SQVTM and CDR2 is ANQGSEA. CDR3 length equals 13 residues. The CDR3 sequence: CSGQTGGNTEAFF. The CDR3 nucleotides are TGCAGCGGACAGACAGGGGGGAACACTGAAGCTTTCTTT.

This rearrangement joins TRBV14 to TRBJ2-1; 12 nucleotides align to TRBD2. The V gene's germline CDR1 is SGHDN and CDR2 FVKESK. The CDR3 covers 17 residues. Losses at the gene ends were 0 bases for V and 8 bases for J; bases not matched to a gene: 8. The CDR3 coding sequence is TGTGCCAGCAGCCAAGATTCACAACGACTAGCGGGAGATGAGCAGTTCTTC. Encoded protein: CASSQDSQRLAGDEQFF. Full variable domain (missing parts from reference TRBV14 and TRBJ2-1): EAGVTQFPSHSVIEKGQTVTLRCDPISGHDNLYWYRRVMGKEIKFLLHFVKESKQDESGMPNNRFLAERTGGTYSTLKVQPAELEDSGVYFCASSQDSQRLAGDEQFFGPGTRLTVL.

CDR3 region: CASTRGSGANVLTF. The CDR3 DNA is TGTGCCAGCACCCGGGGCTCTGGGGCCAACGTCCTGACTTTC. The chain uses TRBV9 and TRBJ2-6, with D perhaps TRBD2 (5 bases). The CDR3 runs 14 residues. V was trimmed by 6 bases and J by 0 bases, leaving 7 bases between them. Germline V CDR1 and CDR2: SGDLS, YYNGEE.